The rows below give T cell receptor beta chains drawn from one sample of a study of shared clonotypes between healthy human individuals. Sequenced by immunoSEQ multiplex PCR; TCRdb stores in-frame clones only, minus some. The table has 650,000 to 800,000 clones, 72% seen once. The sample consisted of memory CD4+ T cells sorted from blood. The receptors were gathered from a woman aged 25-40 years in good health. Each CDR3 is given without its conserved first and last residue.

v_call: TRBV28; cdr3_aa: ASSLSAGGESYEQY
v_call: TRBV6-1; cdr3_aa: ASRRTTSGLNEQY
v_call: TRBV5-1; cdr3_aa: ASSARTSSSYNEQF
v_call: TRBV30; cdr3_aa: AWSAGDASYEQY
v_call: TRBV4-1; cdr3_aa: ASSQHQAGDSTDTQY
v_call: TRBV7-2; cdr3_aa: ASSSPAGGPDTGELF
v_call: TRBV6-1; cdr3_aa: ASSVLAGGPYEQY
v_call: TRBV30; cdr3_aa: AWSTDSNQPQH
v_call: TRBV15; cdr3_aa: ATSSQGAFGYT
v_call: TRBV19; cdr3_aa: ASSKGGENNEQF
v_call: TRBV5-1; cdr3_aa: ASSLWGTSGAYEQY
v_call: TRBV29-1; cdr3_aa: SAAEREWNEQF
v_call: TRBV7-2; cdr3_aa: ASSRRDTGNTIY
v_call: TRBV7-3; cdr3_aa: ASSLTSGTSYEQY
v_call: TRBV11-2; cdr3_aa: ASSRNTRRDNEQF
v_call: TRBV2; cdr3_aa: ASSELGRSNQPQH
v_call: TRBV28; cdr3_aa: ASSRLQGADYGYT
v_call: TRBV29-1; cdr3_aa: SVEGEETQY
v_call: TRBV28; cdr3_aa: ASSYPEQAEDTQY
v_call: TRBV9; cdr3_aa: ASSVAESTDTQY
v_call: TRBV5-4; cdr3_aa: ASSPGTSSSYEQY
v_call: TRBV5-6; cdr3_aa: ASSSGTGTIGPQH
v_call: TRBV28; cdr3_aa: ASSLWGSSTNEKLF